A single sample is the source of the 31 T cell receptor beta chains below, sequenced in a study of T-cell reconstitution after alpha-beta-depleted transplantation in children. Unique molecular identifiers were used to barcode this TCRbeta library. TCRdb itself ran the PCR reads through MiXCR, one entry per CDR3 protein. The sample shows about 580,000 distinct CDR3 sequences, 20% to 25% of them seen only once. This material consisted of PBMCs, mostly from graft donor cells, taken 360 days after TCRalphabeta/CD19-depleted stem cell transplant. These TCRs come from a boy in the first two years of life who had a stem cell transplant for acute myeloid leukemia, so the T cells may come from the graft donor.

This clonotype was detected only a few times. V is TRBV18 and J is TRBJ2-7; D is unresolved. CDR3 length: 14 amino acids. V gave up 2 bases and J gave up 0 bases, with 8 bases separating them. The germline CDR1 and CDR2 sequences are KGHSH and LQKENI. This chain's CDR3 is CASSPTASSYEQYV. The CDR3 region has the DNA TGTGCCAGCTCACCAACAGCATCCTCCTACGAGCAGTACGTC.

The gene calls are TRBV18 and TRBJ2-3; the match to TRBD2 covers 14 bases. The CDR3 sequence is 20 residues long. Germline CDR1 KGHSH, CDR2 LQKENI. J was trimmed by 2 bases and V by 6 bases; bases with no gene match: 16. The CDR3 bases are TGTGCCAGCTCCCGCACCAGACTAGCGGGGGGGCAGAGGAACACAGATACGCAGTATTTT. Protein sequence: CASSRTRLAGGQRNTDTQYF.

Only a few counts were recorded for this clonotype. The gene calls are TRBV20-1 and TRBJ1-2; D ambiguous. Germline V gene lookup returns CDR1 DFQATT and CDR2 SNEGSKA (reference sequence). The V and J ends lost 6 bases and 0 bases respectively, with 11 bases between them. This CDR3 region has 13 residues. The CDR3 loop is CSARTATNYGYTF. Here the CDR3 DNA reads TGCAGTGCCAGGACCGCTACTAACTATGGCTACACCTTC.

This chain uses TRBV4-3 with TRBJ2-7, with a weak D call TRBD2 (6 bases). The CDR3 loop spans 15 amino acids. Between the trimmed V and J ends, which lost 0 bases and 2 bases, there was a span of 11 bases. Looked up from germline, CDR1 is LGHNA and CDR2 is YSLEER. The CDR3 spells CASSQEVRETYEQYF. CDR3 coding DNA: TGCGCCAGCAGCCAAGAAGTCCGGGAGACCTACGAGCAGTACTTC.

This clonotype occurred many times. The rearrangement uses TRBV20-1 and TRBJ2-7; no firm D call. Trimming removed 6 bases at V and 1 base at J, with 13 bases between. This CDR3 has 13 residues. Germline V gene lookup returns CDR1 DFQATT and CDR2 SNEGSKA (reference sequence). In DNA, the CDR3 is TGCAGTGCCACCCGTCGAGGATCCTACGAGCAGTACTTC. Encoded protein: CSATRRGSYEQYF.

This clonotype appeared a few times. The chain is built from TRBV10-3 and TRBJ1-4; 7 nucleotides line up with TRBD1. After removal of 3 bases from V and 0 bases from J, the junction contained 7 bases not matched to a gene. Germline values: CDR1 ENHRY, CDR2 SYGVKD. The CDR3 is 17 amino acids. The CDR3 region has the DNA TGTGCCATCAGTGAAGGAGGGGGCCTTGCAACTAATGAAAAACTGTTTTTT. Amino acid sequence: CAISEGGGLATNEKLFF.

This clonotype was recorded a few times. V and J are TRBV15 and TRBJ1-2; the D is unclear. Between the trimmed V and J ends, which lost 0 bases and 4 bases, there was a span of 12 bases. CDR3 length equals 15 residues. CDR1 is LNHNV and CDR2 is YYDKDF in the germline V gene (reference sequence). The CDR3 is CATSREKGRSYGYTF. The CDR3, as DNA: TGTGCCACCAGCAGAGAGAAGGGTAGGAGCTATGGCTACACCTTC.

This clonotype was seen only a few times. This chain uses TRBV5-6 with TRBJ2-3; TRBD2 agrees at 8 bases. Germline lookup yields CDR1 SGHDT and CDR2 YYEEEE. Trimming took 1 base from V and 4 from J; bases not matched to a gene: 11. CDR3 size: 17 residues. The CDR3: CASSLSSVGGGADTQYF. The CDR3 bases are TGTGCCAGCAGCTTGTCATCCGTCGGGGGGGGCGCAGATACGCAGTATTTT.

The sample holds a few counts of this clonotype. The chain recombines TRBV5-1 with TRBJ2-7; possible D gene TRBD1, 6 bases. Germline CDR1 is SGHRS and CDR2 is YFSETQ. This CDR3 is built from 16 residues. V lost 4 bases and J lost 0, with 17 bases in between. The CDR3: CASSPGDGWSSYEQYF. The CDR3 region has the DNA TGCGCCAGCAGCCCAGGGGACGGATGGAGCTCCTACGAGCAGTACTTC.

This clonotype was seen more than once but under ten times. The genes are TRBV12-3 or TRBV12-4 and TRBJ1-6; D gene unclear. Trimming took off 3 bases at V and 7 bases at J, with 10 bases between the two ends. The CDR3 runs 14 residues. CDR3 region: CASSFVSTNSPLHF. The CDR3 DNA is TGTGCCAGCAGTTTCGTCTCCACCAATTCACCCCTCCACTTT.

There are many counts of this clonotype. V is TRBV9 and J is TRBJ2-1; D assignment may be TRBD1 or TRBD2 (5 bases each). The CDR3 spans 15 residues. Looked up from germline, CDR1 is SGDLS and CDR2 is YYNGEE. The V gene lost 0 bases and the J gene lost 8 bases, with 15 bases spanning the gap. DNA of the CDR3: TGTGCCAGCAGCGTAGGAGGGACGTTGAGGGATGAGCAGTTCTTC. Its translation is CASSVGGTLRDEQFF.

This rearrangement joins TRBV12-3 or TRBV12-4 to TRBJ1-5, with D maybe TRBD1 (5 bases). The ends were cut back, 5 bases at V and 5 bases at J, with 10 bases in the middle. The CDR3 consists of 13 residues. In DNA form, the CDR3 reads TGTGCCAGCAGTCCCGGGGCCCATCAGCCCCAGCATTTT. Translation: CASSPGAHQPQHF.

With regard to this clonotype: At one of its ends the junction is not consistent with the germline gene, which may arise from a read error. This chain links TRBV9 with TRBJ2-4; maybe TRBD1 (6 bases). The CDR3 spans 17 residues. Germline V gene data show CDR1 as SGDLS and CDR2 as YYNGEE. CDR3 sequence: CASSVGGGPPANNIQYF. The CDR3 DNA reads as TGTGCCAGCAGCGTAGGAGGGGGACCCCCAGCCAACAACATTCAGTACTTC.

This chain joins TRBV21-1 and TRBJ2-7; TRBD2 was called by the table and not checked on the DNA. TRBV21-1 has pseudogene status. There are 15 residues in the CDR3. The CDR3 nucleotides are TGTGCCAGCAGCAATCCGACAGTCCCTTACTACGAGCAGTACGTC. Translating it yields CASSNPTVPYYEQYV.

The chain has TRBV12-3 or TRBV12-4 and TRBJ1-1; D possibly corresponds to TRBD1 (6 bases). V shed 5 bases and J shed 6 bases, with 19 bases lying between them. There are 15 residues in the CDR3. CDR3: CASSPWEGGPAEAFF. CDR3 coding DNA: TGTGCCAGCAGTCCTTGGGAGGGGGGGCCGGCTGAAGCTTTCTTT.

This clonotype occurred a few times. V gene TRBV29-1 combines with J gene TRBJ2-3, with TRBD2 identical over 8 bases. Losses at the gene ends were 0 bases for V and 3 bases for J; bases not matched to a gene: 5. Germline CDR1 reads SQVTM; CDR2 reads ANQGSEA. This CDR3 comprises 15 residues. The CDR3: CSVEETGGPTDTQYF. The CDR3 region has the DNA TGCAGCGTTGAAGAAACGGGGGGGCCGACAGATACGCAGTATTTT.

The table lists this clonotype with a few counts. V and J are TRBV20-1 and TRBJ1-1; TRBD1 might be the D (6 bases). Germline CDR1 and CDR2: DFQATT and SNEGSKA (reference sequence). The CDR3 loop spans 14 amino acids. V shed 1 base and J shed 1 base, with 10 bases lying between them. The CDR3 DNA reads TGCAGTGCTAGAGGGGACAATCAGAACACTGAAGCTTTCTTT. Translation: CSARGDNQNTEAFF.

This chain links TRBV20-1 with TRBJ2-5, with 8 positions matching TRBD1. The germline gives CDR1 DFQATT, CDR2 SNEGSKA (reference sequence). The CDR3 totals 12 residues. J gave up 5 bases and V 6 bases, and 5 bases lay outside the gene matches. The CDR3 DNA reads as TGCAGTGCCAGGACAGGGAAGGAGACCCAGTACTTC. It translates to CSARTGKETQYF.

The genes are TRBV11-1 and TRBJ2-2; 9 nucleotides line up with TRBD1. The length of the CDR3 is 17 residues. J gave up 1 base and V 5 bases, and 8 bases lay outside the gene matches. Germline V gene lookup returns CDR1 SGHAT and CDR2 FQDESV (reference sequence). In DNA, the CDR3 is TGTGCCAGCAGCGACGCCCCGGGACAGGGGAACACCGGGGAGCTGTTTTTT. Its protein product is CASSDAPGQGNTGELFF.

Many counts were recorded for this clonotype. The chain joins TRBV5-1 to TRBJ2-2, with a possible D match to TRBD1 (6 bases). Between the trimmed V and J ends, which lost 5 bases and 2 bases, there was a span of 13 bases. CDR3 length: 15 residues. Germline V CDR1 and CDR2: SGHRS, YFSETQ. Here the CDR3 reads CASSYQGSNTGELFF. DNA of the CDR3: TGCGCCAGCAGTTACCAGGGGAGTAACACCGGGGAGCTGTTTTTT. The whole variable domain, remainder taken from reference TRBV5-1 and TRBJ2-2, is KAGVTQTPRYLIKTRGQQVTLSCSPISGHRSVSWYQQTPGQGLQFLFEYFSETQRNKGNFPGRFSGRQFSNSRSEMNVSTLELGDSALYLCASSYQGSNTGELFFGEGSRLTVL.

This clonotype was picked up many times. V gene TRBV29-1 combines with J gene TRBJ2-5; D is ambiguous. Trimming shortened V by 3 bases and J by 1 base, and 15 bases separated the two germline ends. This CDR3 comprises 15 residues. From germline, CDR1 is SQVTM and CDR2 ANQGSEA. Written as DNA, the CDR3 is TGCAGCGTTGAGGAGCCGCTCTATGTCCAAGAGACCCAGTACTTC. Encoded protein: CSVEEPLYVQETQYF.

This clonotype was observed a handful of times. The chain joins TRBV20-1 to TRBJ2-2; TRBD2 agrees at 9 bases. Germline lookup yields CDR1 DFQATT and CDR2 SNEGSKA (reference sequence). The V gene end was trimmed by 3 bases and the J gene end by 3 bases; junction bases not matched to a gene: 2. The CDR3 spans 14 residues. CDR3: CSARRGGYTGELFF. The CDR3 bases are TGCAGTGCTAGGCGGGGGGGCTACACCGGGGAGCTGTTTTTT.

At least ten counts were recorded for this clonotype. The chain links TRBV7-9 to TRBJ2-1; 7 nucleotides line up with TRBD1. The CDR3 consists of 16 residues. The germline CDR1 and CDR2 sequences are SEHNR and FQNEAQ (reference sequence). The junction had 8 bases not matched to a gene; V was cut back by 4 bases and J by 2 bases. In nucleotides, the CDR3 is TGTGCCAGCAGCTCCGCAACAGGGGTGGCCTACAATGAGCAGTTCTTC. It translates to CASSSATGVAYNEQFF.

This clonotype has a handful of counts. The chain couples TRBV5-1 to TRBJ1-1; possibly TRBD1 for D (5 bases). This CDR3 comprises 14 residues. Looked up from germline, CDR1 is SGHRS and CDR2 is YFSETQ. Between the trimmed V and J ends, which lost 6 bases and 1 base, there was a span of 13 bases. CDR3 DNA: TGCGCCAGCACCAACGGCGGGGGGAACACTGAAGCTTTCTTT. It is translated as CASTNGGGNTEAFF.

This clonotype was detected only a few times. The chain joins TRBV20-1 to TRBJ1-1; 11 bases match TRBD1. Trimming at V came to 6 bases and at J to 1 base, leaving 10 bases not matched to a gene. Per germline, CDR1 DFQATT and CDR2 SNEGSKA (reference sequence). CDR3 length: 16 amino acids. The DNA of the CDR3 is TGCAGTGCCTTTGGACAGGGGGCTCGGGAGAACACTGAAGCTTTCTTT. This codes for CSAFGQGARENTEAFF.

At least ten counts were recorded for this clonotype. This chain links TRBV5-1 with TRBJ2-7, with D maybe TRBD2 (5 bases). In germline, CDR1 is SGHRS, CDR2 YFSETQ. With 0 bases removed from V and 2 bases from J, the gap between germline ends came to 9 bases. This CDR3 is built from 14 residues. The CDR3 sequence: CASSLASGAYEQYV. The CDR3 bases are TGCGCCAGCAGCTTGGCCTCCGGGGCCTACGAGCAGTACGTC.

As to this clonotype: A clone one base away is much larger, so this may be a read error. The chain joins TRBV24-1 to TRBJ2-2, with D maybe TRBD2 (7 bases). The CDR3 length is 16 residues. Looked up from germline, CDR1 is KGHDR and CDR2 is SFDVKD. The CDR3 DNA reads TGTGGCACCAGTGATGCGGGGGCCGTTCACACCGGGGAGCTGTTTTTT. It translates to CGTSDAGAVHTGELFF.

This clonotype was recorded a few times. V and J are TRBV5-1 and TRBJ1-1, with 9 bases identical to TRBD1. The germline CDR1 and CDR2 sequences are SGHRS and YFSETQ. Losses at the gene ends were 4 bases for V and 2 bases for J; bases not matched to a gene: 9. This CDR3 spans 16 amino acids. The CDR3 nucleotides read TGCGCCAGCAGCCATGGACCGGGACAGGGCAACACTGAAGCTTTCTTT. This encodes CASSHGPGQGNTEAFF.

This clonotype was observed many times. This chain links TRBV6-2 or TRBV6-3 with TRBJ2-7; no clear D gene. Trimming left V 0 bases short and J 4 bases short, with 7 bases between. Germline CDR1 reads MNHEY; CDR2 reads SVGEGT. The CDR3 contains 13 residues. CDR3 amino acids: CASSYSIRYEQYV. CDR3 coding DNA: TGTGCCAGCAGTTACTCCATTAGGTACGAGCAGTACGTC.

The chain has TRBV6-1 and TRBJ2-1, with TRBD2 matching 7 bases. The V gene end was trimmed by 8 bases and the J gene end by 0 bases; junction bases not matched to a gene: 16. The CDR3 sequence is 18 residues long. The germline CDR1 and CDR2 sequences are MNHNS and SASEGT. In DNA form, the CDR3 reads TGTGCCAGCCTATGGAGATCTAGCGGCGAGAGCTCCTACAATGAGCAGTTCTTC. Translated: CASLWRSSGESSYNEQFF.

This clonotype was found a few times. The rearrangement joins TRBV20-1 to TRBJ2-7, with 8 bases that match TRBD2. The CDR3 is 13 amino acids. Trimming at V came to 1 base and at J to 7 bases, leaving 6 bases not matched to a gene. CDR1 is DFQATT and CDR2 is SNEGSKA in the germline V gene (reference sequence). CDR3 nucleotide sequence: TGCAGTGCTAGAGCGGGGGGGGTGGTAGAGCAGTACTTC. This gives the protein CSARAGGVVEQYF.